One sample yielded the 27 T cell receptor beta chains listed below, sequenced in a study of shared clonotypes between healthy human individuals. Cells designated naive CD8 were CD45RO-negative and were positively selected for CCR7, with terminally differentiated effector memory CD45RA+ cells excluded. Measured with immunoSEQ multiplex PCR; TCRdb has only the in-frame clones, and not every one. In the table there are nearly 600,000 clones, nearly 97% of which are singletons. The specimen sequenced was naive CD8+ T cells sorted from blood. The receptor source for this set is a woman aged 30 to 39 in good health.

The chain couples TRBV28 to TRBJ2-2, with 7 nucleotides matching TRBD2. V lost 3 bases, J lost 8 bases, and 6 bases stayed unmatched. The CDR3 loop spans 14 amino acids. Germline V lookup: CDR1 MDHEN, CDR2 SYDVKM. The CDR3 protein is CASSFPGGIGELFF. The CDR3, as DNA: TGTGCCAGCAGTTTCCCGGGAGGTATTGGGGAGCTGTTTTTT. The variable domain in full, completed from reference TRBV28 and TRBJ2-2, reads DVKVTQSSRYLVKRTGEKVFLECVQDMDHENMFWYRQDPGLGLRLIYFSYDVKMKEKGDIPEGYSVSREKKERFSLILESASTNQTSMYLCASSFPGGIGELFFGEGSRLTVL.

V gene TRBV6-1 combines with J gene TRBJ2-3; TRBD1 matches at 12 bases. There are 18 residues in the CDR3. Per germline, CDR1 MNHNS and CDR2 SASEGT. Germline trimming cut 2 bases from V and 2 bases from J; bases unmatched to any gene: 8. The DNA for the CDR3 is TGTGCCAGCAGTGAAAAGAGGGACAGGGGGCTTAACACAGATACGCAGTATTTT. It codes for CASSEKRDRGLNTDTQYF.

This chain connects TRBV9 to TRBJ2-5, with D possibly being TRBD2 (6 bases). The CDR3 is 14 residues long. Germline V gene sequence: CDR1 SGDLS, CDR2 YYNGEE. Trimming removed 3 bases at V and 0 bases at J, with 9 bases between. This CDR3 is CASSAGANQETQYF. Here the CDR3 DNA reads TGTGCCAGCAGCGCGGGAGCCAACCAAGAGACCCAGTACTTC.

The chain carries TRBV28 and TRBJ2-1, with TRBD2 matching over 9 bases. Trimming cost V 5 bases and J 6 bases; bases outside gene matches: 8. Per germline, CDR1 MDHEN and CDR2 SYDVKM. The CDR3 covers 15 residues. CDR3 nucleotides: TGTGCCAGCAGTGGAATAGCGGGAGATGGCAATGAGCAGTTCTTC. This translates into CASSGIAGDGNEQFF.

The V call is TRBV5-8, the J call TRBJ2-7; D is possibly TRBD1 (5 bases). Between the trimmed V and J ends, which lost 2 bases and 2 bases, there was a span of 17 bases. There are 16 residues in the CDR3. Germline CDR1 and CDR2: SGHTS and YDEGEE. This chain's CDR3 is CASSFPLRLGAYEQYF. CDR3 sequence (DNA): TGTGCCAGCAGCTTCCCGCTCAGGCTAGGGGCCTACGAGCAGTACTTC.

The chain uses TRBV27 and TRBJ2-7, with D maybe TRBD2 (6 bases). The CDR3 is 14 amino acids. Trimming stripped 5 bases from V and 5 bases from J, with 16 bases between. Germline lookup yields CDR1 MNHEY and CDR2 SMNVEV (reference sequence). Written as DNA, the CDR3 is TGTGCCAGCAGTCAGGCCCGGGGGTTGGACGAGCAGTACTTC. It yields the protein CASSQARGLDEQYF.

The chain couples TRBV18 to TRBJ1-1, with 7 nucleotides matching TRBD1. Germline values: CDR1 KGHSH, CDR2 LQKENI. This CDR3 is built from 16 residues. Unmatched junction bases numbered 8, after V lost 0 bases and J lost 4 bases. CDR3 residues: CASSPPGGGVGTEAFF. The CDR3 nucleotides are TGTGCCAGCTCACCACCGGGAGGGGGCGTGGGCACTGAAGCTTTCTTT.

With respect to this clone: The sample contains more than one DNA sequence encoding this CDR3. The chain is built from TRBV2 and TRBJ1-1; D perhaps matches TRBD1 (6 bases). CDR3 size: 14 residues. V was cut by 7 bases and J by 1 base, with 13 bases left in between. Germline loops: CDR1 SNHLY, CDR2 FYNNEI. In DNA, the CDR3 is TGTGCCAGCACCGACCGAGGGGGGAACACTGAAGCTTTCTTT. Its protein product is CASTDRGGNTEAFF.

The genes are TRBV7-9 and TRBJ2-1, with 9 bases lining up with TRBD1. The germline V gene encodes CDR1 SEHNR and CDR2 FQNEAQ (reference sequence). CDR3 length: 15 amino acids. The J segment lost 8 bases and the V segment lost 0 bases, leaving 5 bases of the junction unmatched. The CDR3, as DNA: TGTGCCAGCAGCTTAGCACAGGGGGCAGGTGATGAGCAGTTCTTC. Translated: CASSLAQGAGDEQFF. The full variable domain, its missing parts supplied by reference TRBV7-9 and TRBJ2-1, is DTGVSQNPRHKITKRGQNVTFRCDPISEHNRLYWYRQTLGQGPEFLTYFQNEAQLEKSRLLSDRFSAERPKGSFSTLEIQRTEQGDSAMYLCASSLAQGAGDEQFFGPGTRLTVL.

The rearrangement uses TRBV6-6 and TRBJ1-5, with D possibly being TRBD1 (6 bases). Deletions cut 7 bases from V and 4 bases from J, with 11 bases between. CDR3 length equals 13 residues. Germline V gives CDR1 MNHNY, CDR2 SVGAGI (reference sequence). CDR3 residues: CASKQGGNQPQHF. DNA of the CDR3: TGTGCCAGCAAACAGGGAGGGAATCAGCCCCAGCATTTT.

This clone was observed once. The rearrangement uses TRBV6-1 and TRBJ1-5; D unclear. Trimming pared 3 bases from V and 7 bases from J, leaving 4 bases between. The germline V gene encodes CDR1 MNHNS and CDR2 SASEGT. This CDR3 is built from 11 residues. CDR3 region: CASSDEQPQHF. The CDR3 DNA reads as TGTGCCAGCAGTGACGAGCAGCCCCAGCATTTT.

The chain links TRBV15 to TRBJ2-7; 9 nucleotides match TRBD1. The CDR3 sequence is 14 residues long. Per germline, CDR1 LNHNV and CDR2 YYDKDF (reference sequence). J gave up 6 bases and V 4 bases, and 7 bases lay outside the gene matches. CDR3 sequence: CATSNQGQGTEQYF. The CDR3 bases are TGTGCCACCAGCAACCAAGGACAGGGGACCGAGCAGTACTTC. Together with reference TRBV15 and TRBJ2-7, the CDR3 gives the full variable domain: DAMVIQNPRYQVTQFGKPVTLSCSQTLNHNVMYWYQQKSSQAPKLLFHYYDKDFNNEADTPDNFQSRRPNTSFCFLDIRSPGLGDTAMYLCATSNQGQGTEQYFGPGTRLTVT.

The chain joins TRBV19 to TRBJ1-1; weak D call: TRBD1 (6 bases). V lost 1 base to trimming and J lost 1 base, with 10 bases between them. CDR3 size: 15 residues. CDR1 is LNHDA and CDR2 is SQIVND in the germline V gene (reference sequence). The DNA of the CDR3 is TGTGCCAGTAGTATAGGTCGGGGGCCGAACACTGAAGCTTTCTTT. Protein: CASSIGRGPNTEAFF. The full variable domain, in which reference TRBV19 and TRBJ1-1 provide the parts outside the CDR3, is DGGITQSPKYLFRKEGQNVTLSCEQNLNHDAMYWYRQDPGQGLRLIYYSQIVNDFQKGDIAEGYSVSREKKESFPLTVTSAQKNPTAFYLCASSIGRGPNTEAFFGQGTRLTVV.

Only one count was recorded for this clone. The V gene is TRBV4-1, the J gene TRBJ1-4, with D unclear. Trimming removed 5 bases at V and 8 bases at J, with 18 bases between. CDR1 is MGHRA and CDR2 is YSYEKL in the germline V gene. The CDR3 is 15 residues long. For the CDR3, the DNA is TGCGCCAGCAGCACCCGGGTTCCCACCATCGAAAAACTGTTTTTT. It specifies CASSTRVPTIEKLFF.

This chain joins TRBV4-2 and TRBJ1-1; TRBD1 might be the D (5 bases). CDR1 is LGHNA and CDR2 is YNFKEQ in the germline V gene. V was shortened by 6 bases and J by 3 bases, with 14 bases between the two germline ends. CDR3 size: 14 residues. This CDR3 reads CASSPLQGDTEAFF. The CDR3 DNA follows: TGTGCCAGCAGTCCCCTTCAGGGAGACACTGAAGCTTTCTTT.

CDR3 nucleotide sequence: TGTGCCAGCAGTGAGGTCGCTTACTTTACCCGGGACAGGGGACGAGGCTACACCTTC. It codes for CASSEVAYFTRDRGRGYTF. J is TRBJ1-2 and V is TRBV6-4; TRBD1 matches 10 bases. Germline-derived CDR1 and CDR2 are MRHNA and SNTAGT. The CDR3 totals 19 residues. With 3 bases clipped from V and 8 bases from J, the junction kept 21 bases outside the gene matches.

The rearrangement joins TRBV5-1 to TRBJ2-1; 11 nucleotides match TRBD2. The V segment lost 2 bases and the J segment 9 bases; nucleotides outside the gene matches: 7. Per the germline V gene, CDR1 is SGHRS and CDR2 is YFSETQ. The CDR3 is 15 residues long. CDR3: CASSFELAGAGEQFF. The CDR3, as DNA: TGCGCCAGCAGCTTCGAACTAGCGGGAGCGGGTGAGCAGTTCTTC.

The chain joins TRBV4-2 to TRBJ2-3; 8 bases are shared with TRBD2. The CDR3 is 15 residues long. Per germline, CDR1 LGHNA and CDR2 YNFKEQ. With V trimmed by 4 bases and J by 2 bases, 5 bases remained unmatched. The CDR3 coding sequence is TGTGCCAGCAGCCCGATAGCGGGAAACACAGATACGCAGTATTTT. This encodes CASSPIAGNTDTQYF.

In its sample, this clone was seen once. The genes are TRBV4-1 and TRBJ2-1; the match to TRBD2 covers 13 bases. Germline V gene data show CDR1 as MGHRA and CDR2 as YSYEKL. Trimming removed 2 bases from V and 7 bases from J; junction bases left unmatched: 8. The CDR3 runs 17 residues. DNA for the CDR3: TGCGCCAGCAGCCAATCAGGACTAGCGGGAGTCGGGAATGAGCAGTTCTTC. This gives the protein CASSQSGLAGVGNEQFF.

The V call is TRBV27, the J call TRBJ2-7; TRBD2 matches 9 bases. Germline trimming cut 3 bases from V and 5 bases from J; bases unmatched to any gene: 11. Germline V gene lookup returns CDR1 MNHEY and CDR2 SMNVEV (reference sequence). The CDR3 length is 16 residues. CDR3 sequence reads: CASSFVLAGGPNEQYF. The DNA of the CDR3 is TGTGCCAGCAGTTTCGTCTTGGCGGGAGGGCCCAACGAGCAGTACTTC.

CDR3 loop: CSAPSTGRNTEAFF. In DNA, the CDR3 is TGCAGCGCTCCCTCAACAGGGAGGAACACTGAAGCTTTCTTT. The chain has TRBV29-1 and TRBJ1-1; a possible D gene is TRBD1 (6 bases). The V end was cut by 7 bases, the J end by 1 base, with 16 bases between. CDR3 length: 14 residues. Germline V gene sequence: CDR1 SQVTM, CDR2 ANQGSEA.

This rearrangement joins TRBV2 to TRBJ2-7; no clear D gene. Trimming stripped 6 bases from V and 4 bases from J, with 7 bases between. This CDR3 region has 11 residues. Germline V gene sequence: CDR1 SNHLY, CDR2 FYNNEI. DNA for the CDR3: TGTGCCAGCAGGGCAGATTACGAGCAGTACTTC. Amino acids: CASRADYEQYF.

The chain links TRBV7-8 to TRBJ2-3; D could derive from TRBD1 or TRBD2 (6 bases each). CDR3 size: 15 residues. Trimming removed 10 bases at V and 2 bases at J, with 19 bases between. CDR1 and CDR2 from the germline V gene are SGHVS and FQNEAQ. The chain's CDR3 is CATRGGNFSTDTQYF. The CDR3 DNA is TGTGCCACCCGAGGGGGGAACTTTTCCACAGATACGCAGTATTTT.

CDR3 in DNA: TGCAGCGTCGGGCCTCAGGGAAGCGAGCAGTTCTTC. This gives the protein CSVGPQGSEQFF. The V gene is TRBV29-1, the J gene TRBJ2-1, with D possibly being TRBD1 (5 bases). Germline CDR1 is SQVTM and CDR2 is ANQGSEA. V lost 6 bases to trimming and J lost 10 bases, with 16 bases between them. The CDR3 is 12 amino acids.

This clone was seen a single time. The chain employs TRBV28 and TRBJ1-1, with D perhaps matching TRBD1 (5 bases). Germline loops: CDR1 MDHEN, CDR2 SYDVKM. The CDR3 extends over 15 amino acids. V was clipped by 1 base and J by 4 bases, with 13 bases between them. This CDR3 is CASSLFQGAVTEAFF. In DNA, the CDR3 is TGTGCCAGCAGTTTATTTCAAGGGGCAGTCACTGAAGCTTTCTTT. Complete variable domain (other parts from reference TRBV28 and TRBJ1-1): DVKVTQSSRYLVKRTGEKVFLECVQDMDHENMFWYRQDPGLGLRLIYFSYDVKMKEKGDIPEGYSVSREKKERFSLILESASTNQTSMYLCASSLFQGAVTEAFFGQGTRLTVV.

The chain couples TRBV10-3 to TRBJ2-2, with 14 nucleotides matching TRBD2. Per germline, CDR1 ENHRY and CDR2 SYGVKD. The CDR3 loop spans 17 amino acids. After removal of 6 bases from V and 3 bases from J, the junction contained 6 bases not matched to a gene. This CDR3 reads CAISPGLAGVDTGELFF. The DNA for the CDR3 is TGTGCCATCAGCCCGGGACTAGCGGGAGTTGACACCGGGGAGCTGTTTTTT.

This chain uses TRBV2 with TRBJ2-1; weak D call: TRBD2 (6 bases). The CDR3 length is 16 residues. Trimming removed 6 bases at V and 6 bases at J, with 21 bases between. Germline V lookup: CDR1 SNHLY, CDR2 FYNNEI. In nucleotides, the CDR3 is TGTGCCAGCAGCCCCCGGGAAGGAGAGGGAGGCAATGAGCAGTTCTTC. It codes for CASSPREGEGGNEQFF.